This T cell receptor (beta chain) appears in the sequencing data of a study of shared clonotypes between healthy human individuals. Regarding the study as a whole: In contrast to clonotypes shared by all four donors, non-shared clonotypes had lower generation probabilities. When naive CD4 clonotypes were compared across several donors, around 5% were shared.

In the original processing: From ImmunoSEQ came sequences covering only the junction and carrying no quality scores, so filtering differed. TCRdb keeps only in-frame clones here, not all; method: immunoSEQ multiplex PCR. D and trimming come from the DNA, and the V and J calls and clone size come from that table. Counted here are about 690,000 clones, roughly 88% occurring once; the ten biggest clones make up 34%. The germline gives CDR1 SGHAT, CDR2 FQNNGV. This CDR3 has 12 amino acids. The V end lost 6 bases, the J end lost 3 bases, and 9 bases lay between the germline ends. On this clone: Its antigen is not identified.

The J gene is TRBJ2-7, the V gene TRBV11-2; D is ambiguous. The receptor's source is a man aged 18 to 30 in good health. Some clones in this sample may be carry-over from other donors' samples. Input material: memory CD8+ T cells from PBMCs. The sample's subset: CD45RO+ cells pooled with CCR7-negative TemRA cells. The CDR3 sequence: CASSTYLYEQYF. In DNA form, the CDR3 reads TGTGCCAGCAGTACTTATCTCTACGAGCAGTACTTC.